This T cell receptor beta chain was found in a study of blood T cell repertoires in COVID-19 (TCRdb year 2020). Context from the whole study: The collaborator samples originated in the United States, Italy and Spain and spanned the acute and convalescent phases of COVID-19. The dataset comprised deeply sampled blood TCRbeta repertoires from subjects exposed to, actively infected with, or recovered from COVID-19. The samples were drawn from two sources: the first 160 participants of the ongoing ImmuneRACE study, and 1,000 to 1,500 subjects contributed by 6 global collaborators. Where available, HLA class I and class II types were obtained from metadata supplied by the sample provider rather than from assay-based typing. The sample metadata nearly always contained a de-identified subject ID, COVID-19 status, age in years and sex. The material from the prospective study consisted of cDNA or gDNA derived from T cells, B-cell-depleted T cells, or PBMCs. The repertoires were made available in a free public database intended to serve as a resource for research on the immune response to SARS-CoV-2. The study at large found these results: How much clinical and demographic metadata was included differed by source and by participant, and the metadata was provided uncurated.

The collaborating institutions used their own protocols to collect whole blood in K2EDTA tubes. For TCRbeta analysis, collaborators shipped samples in one of three forms: frozen whole blood, isolated PBMCs, or DNA extracted from either of those sample types. The immunoSEQ Assay, a bias-controlled multiplex PCR, was used to amplify TCRbeta CDR3 regions from genomic DNA. As for the authors' bioinformatics: Nucleated cell counts per sample were estimated from amplification of reference gene primers within the assay. To quantify the absolute abundance of each unique TCRbeta CDR3 rearrangement, sequence reads were collapsed and filtered. For each sample, productive Simpson clonality was calculated as the square root of Simpson's diversity index over productive rearrangements. TCRdb mirrors the immuneACCESS table, restricted to in-frame sequences. Some clones are absent from its copies; in checked studies, under half trace to an unresolved V gene, and the reason for the others is unknown. The V and J calls and the clone size are those of that table, but D and trimming were determined from the DNA. The sample has 35,000 to 45,000 clones on record, roughly 90% of them singletons. The top ten clonotypes cover roughly 0.4% of the sample.

The CDR3 holds 15 amino acids from the cysteine to the phenylalanine. Only the CDR3 DNA stays, 45 bases, in frame from base 1. Trimming removed 3 bases from V and 1 base from J, leaving 12 bases between the germline ends. Sequences LNHDA (CDR1) and SQIVND (CDR2) are obtained from the germline V gene (reference sequence). On this clone: Which antigen it targets is not known. No base quality information exists; no much larger clone differs at one position.

The chain links TRBV19 with TRBJ1-1, and the D gene may be TRBD1, 5 bases matching. The receptor was derived from a human donor in a cohort sampled during active COVID-19. Sequenced material: peripheral blood. The bases are TGTGCCAGTAGTATTAAGGTCACAGGGAACACTGAAGCTTTCTTT. This sequence encodes CASSIKVTGNTEAFF.